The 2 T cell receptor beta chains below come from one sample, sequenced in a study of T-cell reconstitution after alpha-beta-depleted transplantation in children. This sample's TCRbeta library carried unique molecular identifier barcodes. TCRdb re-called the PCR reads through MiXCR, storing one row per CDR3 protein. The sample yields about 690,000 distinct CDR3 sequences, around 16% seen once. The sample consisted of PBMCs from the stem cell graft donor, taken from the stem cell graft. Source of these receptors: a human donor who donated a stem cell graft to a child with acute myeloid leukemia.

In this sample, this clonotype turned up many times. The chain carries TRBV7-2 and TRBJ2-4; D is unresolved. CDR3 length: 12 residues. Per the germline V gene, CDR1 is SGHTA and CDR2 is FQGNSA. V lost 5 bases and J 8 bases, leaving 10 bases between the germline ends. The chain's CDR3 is CASSIRKDIQYF. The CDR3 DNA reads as TGTGCCAGCAGCATACGCAAGGACATTCAGTACTTC.

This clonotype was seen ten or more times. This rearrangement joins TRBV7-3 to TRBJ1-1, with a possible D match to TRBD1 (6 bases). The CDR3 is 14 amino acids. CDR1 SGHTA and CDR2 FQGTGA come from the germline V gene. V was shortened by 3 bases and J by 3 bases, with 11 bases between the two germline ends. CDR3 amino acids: CASSLGGPDTEAFF. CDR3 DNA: TGTGCCAGCAGCTTGGGGGGGCCGGACACTGAAGCTTTCTTT. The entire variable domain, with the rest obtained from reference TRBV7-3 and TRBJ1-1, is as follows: GAGVSQTPSNKVTEKGKYVELRCDPISGHTALYWYRQSLGQGPEFLIYFQGTGAADDSGLPNDRFFAVRPEGSVSTLKIQRTERGDSAVYLCASSLGGPDTEAFFGQGTRLTVV.